This TCR beta chain is drawn from a study of cytomegalovirus exposure and HLA in healthy donors. Regarding this clone: Its antigen is as yet unknown.

The CDR3 loop spans 15 amino acids. Per germline, CDR1 SGDLS and CDR2 YYNGEE. J lost 8 bases, V lost 3 bases, and 8 bases had no gene match. Study conclusions and caveats: As a later analysis revealed, most CMV-associated TCR beta chains appeared HLA-restricted. Researchers catalogued 160 or so TCR beta chains as cytomegalovirus-associated.

PCR used 60 Vbeta primers and 13 Jbeta primers. Assay used: immunoSEQ multiplex PCR; TCRdb lists only in-frame clones, some missing. This table holds over 150,000 clones, 75% to 85% found once. The sample consisted of PBMCs. This receptor was taken from a woman between 25 and 40 years old in good health and CMV-seronegative. The gene calls are TRBV9 and TRBJ2-1; 10 nucleotides line up with TRBD2. The CDR3 DNA reads as TGTGCCAGCAGCGCGGCTAGCGGGAGACTTCATGAGCAGTTCTTC. As protein: CASSAASGRLHEQFF.